This TCR beta chain was sequenced for a study of shared clonotypes between healthy human individuals. Looking at the study overall: A couple of women and a few men aged 18 to 49 made up the donors.

The CDR3 consists of 15 residues. CDR1 SGHRS and CDR2 YFSETQ come from the germline V gene. The J segment lost 5 bases and the V segment lost 3 bases, leaving 8 bases of the junction unmatched. Method: immunoSEQ multiplex PCR; TCRdb's copy keeps in-frame clones and lacks some. The sample holds over 2 million clones, under 95% seen once. Study conclusions and caveats: It was the few donors that limited the genetic and exposure-history diversity represented. The authors sampled blood alone, and tissue repertoires likely differ. With four donors compared, around 5.4% of naive CD4 clonotypes were shared.

A note on this clone: Its antigen is as yet unknown.

Sequenced sample: naive CD4+ T cells from PBMCs. Subset in this sample: CD45RA+ positively selected. The chain has TRBV5-1 and TRBJ2-3; TRBD1 matches at 8 bases. The receptor comes from a man between 18 and 35 years old in good health. Some clones in this sample may be carry-over from other donors' samples. CDR3 protein: CASSSQTGAQDTQYF. The CDR3 coding sequence is TGCGCCAGCAGCTCTCAGACAGGGGCCCAAGATACGCAGTATTTT.